This T cell receptor (beta chain) comes out of a study of identical twins. TCRdb redid the calling of the 5' RACE reads with MiXCR, one entry per CDR3 protein. The data hold fewer than 900,000 distinct CDR3 sequences, with 18% observed a single time. Overall study results and limits: Within cord blood, abundant beta clonotypes carried fewer insertions, but memory repertoires showed no such trend.

V lost 2 bases to trimming and J lost 0 bases, with 16 bases between them. CDR3 length: 17 amino acids. This clonotype has only a few counts. No antigen is known for it. This sample was also put to use in a study of T cells expressing NK-cell markers. According to that study: About 1.0-8% of CD8+ T cells in six or seven donors belonged to dominant NKG2C+ clonotypes.

The TCR was taken from a woman younger than 35 in good health. The V gene is TRBV12-3 or TRBV12-4, the J gene TRBJ1-1; D gene unclear. The sample comprised PBMCs. The CDR3 coding sequence is TGTGCCAGCAGTTTAAATCACGCAACTGGGGTGAACACTGAAGCTTTCTTT. Translated: CASSLNHATGVNTEAFF.